This T cell receptor beta chain was obtained from a study of blood T cell repertoires in COVID-19. Study context: Samples taken during acute and convalescent COVID-19 were collected in the United States, Italy and Spain.

The V gene lost 5 bases and the J gene lost 8 bases, with 16 bases spanning the gap. Germline V gene lookup returns CDR1 MDHEN and CDR2 SYDVKM. The CDR3 spans 14 residues. Sequencing was performed with immunoSEQ multiplex PCR; in TCRdb, only in-frame clones are kept and a portion is missing. The table includes 70,000 to 95,000 clones, roughly 90% detected once. Source material: peripheral blood. This sequence originates from a man in his 70s with acute or convalescent COVID-19. V is TRBV28 and J is TRBJ1-5; a weak D match, TRBD1 (6 bases). The CDR3 DNA is TGTGCCAGCAGTCGACAGGACCTCATTGAGCCCCAGCATTTT. Protein product: CASSRQDLIEPQHF.